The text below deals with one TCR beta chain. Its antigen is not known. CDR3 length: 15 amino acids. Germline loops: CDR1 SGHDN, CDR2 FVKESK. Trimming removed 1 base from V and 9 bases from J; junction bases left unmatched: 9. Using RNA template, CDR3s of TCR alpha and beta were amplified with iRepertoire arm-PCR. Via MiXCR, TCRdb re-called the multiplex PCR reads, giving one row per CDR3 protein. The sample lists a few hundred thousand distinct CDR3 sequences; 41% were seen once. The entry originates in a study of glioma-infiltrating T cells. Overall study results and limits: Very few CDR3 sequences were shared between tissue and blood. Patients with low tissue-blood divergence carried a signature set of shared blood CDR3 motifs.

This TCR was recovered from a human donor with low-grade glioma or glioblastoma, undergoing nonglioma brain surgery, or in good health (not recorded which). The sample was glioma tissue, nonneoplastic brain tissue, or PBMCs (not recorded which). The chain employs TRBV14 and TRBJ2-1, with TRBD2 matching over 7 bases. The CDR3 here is CASSQGRDYGGEQFF. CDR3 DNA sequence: TGTGCCAGCAGCCAAGGGAGGGACTACGGGGGTGAGCAGTTCTTC.